The 30 T cell receptor beta chains below come from one sample, sequenced in a study of ipilimumab plus nivolumab after autologous stem cell transplantation (dated by TCRdb to the early 2020s). To prepare the library, the immunoSEQ multiplex PCR assay was applied. Drawn from immuneACCESS, this table holds only the in-frame rearrangements with V and J called that TCRdb kept. Clones are partly lost; checked studies trace under half to an unresolved V gene and leave the rest unexplained. Present in this sample are over 35,000 clones, about 91% of which were seen just once. The ten largest clones capture more than 0.7% of the sample. The sample was PBMCs, taken in a trial of ipilimumab plus nivolumab as post-transplant consolidation. Every receptor here comes from a male donor with multiple myeloma.

V usage is TRBV9 and J usage is TRBJ2-3; tentatively, D is TRBD1 or TRBD2 (5 bases each). The CDR3 has 15 residues. V was trimmed by 2 bases and J by 3 bases, leaving 13 bases between them. Germline V gives CDR1 SGDLS, CDR2 YYNGEE. This chain's CDR3 is CASSVLGAGTDTQYF. For the CDR3, the DNA is TGTGCCAGCAGCGTGCTGGGAGCAGGGACAGATACGCAGTATTTT.

J is TRBJ2-1 and V is TRBV27; D may be TRBD1 (5 bases). Germline V CDR1 and CDR2: MNHEY, SMNVEV (reference sequence). The CDR3 has 16 residues. V was shortened by 4 bases and J by 0 bases, with 13 bases between the two germline ends. CDR3 region: CASSSRQPSSYNEQFF. The CDR3 region has the DNA TGTGCCAGCAGTTCTCGACAGCCATCCTCCTACAATGAGCAGTTCTTC.

The genes are TRBV18 and TRBJ1-3; D gene unclear. Germline CDR1 is KGHSH and CDR2 is LQKENI. This CDR3 contains 16 residues. Trimming stripped 3 bases from V and 3 bases from J, with 15 bases between. The CDR3 sequence is CASSPRMDGGGNTIYF. CDR3 DNA sequence: TGTGCCAGCTCACCGCGGATGGACGGCGGTGGAAACACCATATATTTT.

The V gene is TRBV5-4, the J gene TRBJ1-4, with D perhaps matching TRBD1 (5 bases). V was pared by 1 base and J by 7 bases, with 11 bases between. The CDR3 has 14 amino acids. CDR1 and CDR2 (germline): SGHNT, YYREEE (reference sequence). The CDR3 coding sequence is TGTGCCAGCAGCTTGCAGGGATGGGGTGAAAAACTGTTTTTT. Its protein is CASSLQGWGEKLFF.

V gene TRBV5-1 combines with J gene TRBJ2-3; 12 bases line up with TRBD2. The J segment lost 6 bases and the V segment lost 2 bases, leaving 7 bases of the junction unmatched. This CDR3 is built from 16 residues. Germline lookup yields CDR1 SGHRS and CDR2 YFSETQ. The CDR3 is CASSFGLAGGMDTQYF. The CDR3 nucleotides are TGCGCCAGCAGCTTTGGGCTAGCGGGAGGGATGGATACGCAGTATTTT. Full variable domain (missing parts from reference TRBV5-1 and TRBJ2-3): KAGVTQTPRYLIKTRGQQVTLSCSPISGHRSVSWYQQTPGQGLQFLFEYFSETQRNKGNFPGRFSGRQFSNSRSEMNVSTLELGDSALYLCASSFGLAGGMDTQYFGPGTRLTVL.

This chain uses TRBV30 with TRBJ2-7; TRBD2 might be the D (6 bases). This CDR3 is 14 amino acids long. The germline gives CDR1 GTSNPN, CDR2 SVGIG (reference sequence). The germline V and J ends were trimmed by 5 bases and 3 bases, with 17 bases remaining between them. In DNA, the CDR3 is TGTGCCTGGGGAGGCGGGGTTCTTTACTACGAGCAGTACTTC. Amino acids: CAWGGGVLYYEQYF.

The chain links TRBV11-2 to TRBJ2-5, with D unclear. The V gene's germline CDR1 is SGHAT and CDR2 FQNNGV. The CDR3 has 12 amino acids. V dropped 8 bases and J dropped 5 bases, with 12 bases sitting between them. The CDR3 is CASSRLEETQYF. CDR3 DNA sequence: TGTGCCAGCTCCCGGCTCGAGGAGACCCAGTACTTC.

The V gene is TRBV11-2, the J gene TRBJ2-5; 8 bases align to TRBD1. Germline values: CDR1 SGHAT, CDR2 FQNNGV. The CDR3 has 14 amino acids. V was clipped by 3 bases and J by 5 bases; unmatched bases: 5. The chain's CDR3 is CASSLNRGRETQYF. Written as DNA, the CDR3 is TGTGCCAGCAGCTTGAACAGGGGGAGGGAGACCCAGTACTTC.

V is TRBV30 and J is TRBJ1-1; maybe TRBD1 (6 bases). Germline CDR1 and CDR2: GTSNPN and SVGIG (reference sequence). The V and J ends lost 5 bases and 1 base respectively, with 17 bases between them. The CDR3 spans 15 residues. CDR3 nucleotides: TGTGCCTGGGTCCCCAAGACAGGTGGGAACACTGAAGCTTTCTTT. This encodes CAWVPKTGGNTEAFF.

V and J are TRBV18 and TRBJ1-2; TRBD1 matches at 7 bases. V lost 2 bases, J lost 0 bases, and 9 bases stayed unmatched. The CDR3 is made up of 17 amino acids. CDR1 is KGHSH and CDR2 is LQKENI in the germline V gene. CDR3 residues: CASSPRDRVLANYGYTF. The CDR3 DNA follows: TGTGCCAGCTCACCAAGAGACAGGGTCCTGGCTAACTATGGCTACACCTTC.

The chain links TRBV9 to TRBJ2-2; the D is unclear. Trimming cost V 0 bases and J 3 bases, with 3 bases left between them. The CDR3 is 13 residues long. Per the germline V gene, CDR1 is SGDLS and CDR2 is YYNGEE. CDR3 DNA sequence: TGTGCCAGCAGCGTAGTGGACACCGGGGAGCTGTTTTTT. This codes for CASSVVDTGELFF.

This chain uses TRBV5-6 with TRBJ1-2; D gene uncertain. Trimming took 5 bases from V and 1 from J, leaving 9 bases between them. Germline lookup yields CDR1 SGHDT and CDR2 YYEEEE. CDR3 length: 13 amino acids. The CDR3 loop is CASRSRDNYGYTF. Written as DNA, the CDR3 is TGTGCCAGCAGGTCCCGGGATAACTATGGCTACACCTTC.

The chain links TRBV10-2 to TRBJ2-2; TRBD2 agrees at 8 bases. This CDR3 contains 16 residues. J lost 2 bases, V lost 8 bases, and 10 bases had no gene match. The germline CDR1 and CDR2 sequences are WSHSY and SAAADI. The CDR3 nucleotides read TGCGCCAGCGCTTTGTCGCGGGAGGCCAACACCGGGGAGCTGTTTTTT. Amino acids: CASALSREANTGELFF.

The chain combines TRBV9 with TRBJ2-7; D not resolved. CDR1 SGDLS and CDR2 YYNGEE come from the germline V gene. Trimming left V 0 bases short and J 0 bases short, with 10 bases between. The CDR3 covers 15 residues. CDR3 sequence: CASSVGISSSYEQYF. The CDR3 region has the DNA TGTGCCAGCAGCGTAGGAATTAGCAGCTCCTACGAGCAGTACTTC.

V and J are TRBV19 and TRBJ1-5, with a tentative D call TRBD1 (6 bases). CDR1 is LNHDA and CDR2 is SQIVND in the germline V gene (reference sequence). V shed 5 bases and J shed 7 bases, with 18 bases lying between them. This CDR3 region has 15 residues. The CDR3 sequence is CASSPGRGVRQPQHF. The DNA for the CDR3 is TGTGCCAGTAGTCCCGGGAGGGGGGTTCGGCAGCCCCAGCATTTT.

The CDR3: CASSSANSGGYEQYF. The CDR3 region has the DNA TGTGCCAGCAGCTCCGCGAACTCAGGGGGGTACGAGCAGTACTTC. The J gene is TRBJ2-7, the V gene TRBV7-9, with TRBD1 as a possible D gene (7 bases). CDR1 and CDR2 from the germline V gene are SEHNR and FQNEAQ (reference sequence). The V and J ends lost 4 bases and 4 bases respectively, with 17 bases between them. The CDR3 consists of 15 residues.

The chain links TRBV10-3 to TRBJ2-5, with D tentatively TRBD2 (7 bases). With 4 bases removed from V and 7 bases from J, the gap between germline ends came to 13 bases. The CDR3 covers 13 residues. Germline V CDR1 and CDR2: ENHRY, SYGVKD. This CDR3 reads CAISGAGEGTQYF. The CDR3 DNA reads TGTGCCATCAGTGGGGCAGGGGAGGGGACCCAGTACTTC.

The V gene is TRBV6-5, the J gene TRBJ1-2; 11 nucleotides match TRBD1. The CDR3 totals 14 residues. Trimming at V came to 6 bases and at J to 4 bases, leaving 4 bases not matched to a gene. Germline CDR1 and CDR2: MNHEY and SVGAGI. The CDR3 spells CASRRTGGIYGYTF. CDR3 nucleotide sequence: TGTGCCAGCAGACGGACAGGGGGCATCTATGGCTACACCTTC.

The genes are TRBV10-3 and TRBJ2-3, with TRBD1 identical over 10 bases. Germline V lookup: CDR1 ENHRY, CDR2 SYGVKD. V was pared by 2 bases and J by 1 base, with 6 bases of the junction left unmatched. CDR3 length: 17 amino acids. This chain's CDR3 is CAISERGGTGGTDTQYF. As DNA, the CDR3 is TGTGCCATCAGTGAGAGGGGAGGGACAGGGGGCACAGATACGCAGTATTTT.

The V and J genes are TRBV6-6 and TRBJ1-5; D uncertain. Trimming left V 7 bases short and J 3 bases short, with 16 bases between. CDR1 is MNHNY and CDR2 is SVGAGI in the germline V gene (reference sequence). This CDR3 comprises 15 residues. CDR3 bases: TGTGCCAGCAACACACCGGGGAGGAACAATCAGCCCCAGCATTTT. Its translation: CASNTPGRNNQPQHF.

V is TRBV5-6 and J is TRBJ2-7, with D tentatively TRBD2 (6 bases). CDR3 size: 16 residues. Looked up from germline, CDR1 is SGHDT and CDR2 is YYEEEE. Trimming pared 6 bases from V and 0 bases from J, leaving 19 bases between. The CDR3 sequence is CASTPLRGLGSYEQYF. The CDR3 DNA follows: TGTGCCAGCACTCCCCTCCGGGGGTTAGGCTCCTACGAGCAGTACTTC.

V and J are TRBV5-4 and TRBJ2-7; D perhaps matches TRBD1 (6 bases). The V end was cut by 1 base, the J end by 6 bases, with 11 bases between. CDR1 and CDR2 from the germline V gene are SGHNT and YYREEE (reference sequence). The CDR3 runs to 13 residues. CDR3 sequence reads: CASSLSQGSEQYF. The CDR3 nucleotides read TGTGCCAGCAGCTTGAGCCAGGGGAGCGAGCAGTACTTC. Complete variable domain (other parts from reference TRBV5-4 and TRBJ2-7): ETGVTQSPTHLIKTRGQQVTLRCSSQSGHNTVSWYQQALGQGPQFIFQYYREEENGRGNFPPRFSGLQFPNYSSELNVNALELDDSALYLCASSLSQGSEQYFGPGTRLTVT.

The CDR3 is CASSLGPRYEQYF. CDR3 DNA sequence: TGTGCCAGCAGCTTAGGCCCTCGCTACGAGCAGTACTTC. The chain links TRBV7-2 to TRBJ2-7; no clear D gene. Trimming took 1 base from V and 3 from J, leaving 7 bases between them. The CDR3 has 13 amino acids. Germline V gene lookup returns CDR1 SGHTA and CDR2 FQGNSA.

About this clone: Different DNA sequences within this sample yield the same CDR3. This sequence joins TRBV2 and TRBJ2-2; D unclear. This CDR3 has 13 amino acids. V gave up 4 bases and J gave up 6 bases, with 9 bases separating them. The germline V gene has CDR1 SNHLY and CDR2 FYNNEI. This chain's CDR3 is CASSGGRAGELFF. CDR3 nucleotide sequence: TGTGCCAGCAGTGGGGGTCGGGCCGGGGAGCTGTTTTTT.

The chain links TRBV4-2 to TRBJ2-3; maybe TRBD1 (6 bases). V shed 7 bases and J shed 3 bases, with 11 bases lying between them. The germline CDR1 and CDR2 sequences are LGHNA and YNFKEQ. The CDR3 totals 13 residues. The CDR3 is CASNQDSTDTQYF. The CDR3 nucleotides are TGTGCCAGCAACCAGGACAGTACAGATACGCAGTATTTT.

The rearrangement uses TRBV5-4 and TRBJ2-3, with a possible D match to TRBD2 (7 bases). The V and J ends lost 0 bases and 4 bases respectively, with 9 bases between them. The germline gives CDR1 SGHNT, CDR2 YYREEE (reference sequence). There are 14 residues in the CDR3. CDR3 sequence reads: CASSLGGGADTQYF. The DNA for the CDR3 is TGTGCCAGCAGCTTGGGAGGGGGGGCAGATACGCAGTATTTT.

V gene TRBV6-4 combines with J gene TRBJ2-1; 9 positions agree with TRBD2. Germline V gene sequence: CDR1 MRHNA, CDR2 SNTAGT. V lost 5 bases and J lost 4; bases outside the gene matches: 15. CDR3 size: 18 residues. As DNA, the CDR3 is TGTGCCAGCAGTTCGACGCTAATTAGCGGGGGAGATTACAATGAGCAGTTCTTC. This translates into CASSSTLISGGDYNEQFF.

J is TRBJ2-2 and V is TRBV18, with TRBD1 matching over 10 bases. CDR3 length: 19 amino acids. CDR1 and CDR2 (germline): KGHSH, LQKENI. V lost 2 bases to trimming and J lost 0 bases; unmatched junction nucleotides: 9. CDR3 DNA sequence: TGTGCCAGCTCACCATGGGGACAGGGGCCCACCTCGAACACCGGGGAGCTGTTTTTT. The encoded protein is CASSPWGQGPTSNTGELFF.

This rearrangement joins TRBV7-2 to TRBJ1-5, with D hard to call. Between the trimmed V and J ends, which lost 5 bases and 5 bases, there was a span of 13 bases. CDR1 and CDR2 from the germline V gene are SGHTA and FQGNSA. This CDR3 spans 14 amino acids. Written as DNA, the CDR3 is TGTGCCAGCAGCACCAGTGGGTGGGATCAGCCCCAGCATTTT. It translates to CASSTSGWDQPQHF.

The chain couples TRBV27 to TRBJ2-5, with a tentative D call TRBD2 (5 bases). CDR1 is MNHEY and CDR2 is SMNVEV in the germline V gene (reference sequence). Trimming pared 1 base from V and 3 bases from J, leaving 18 bases between. The CDR3 sequence is 17 residues long. CDR3 region: CASSLWVRDPSKETQYF. The CDR3 DNA is TGTGCCAGCAGTTTATGGGTCCGGGATCCTAGCAAAGAGACCCAGTACTTC.